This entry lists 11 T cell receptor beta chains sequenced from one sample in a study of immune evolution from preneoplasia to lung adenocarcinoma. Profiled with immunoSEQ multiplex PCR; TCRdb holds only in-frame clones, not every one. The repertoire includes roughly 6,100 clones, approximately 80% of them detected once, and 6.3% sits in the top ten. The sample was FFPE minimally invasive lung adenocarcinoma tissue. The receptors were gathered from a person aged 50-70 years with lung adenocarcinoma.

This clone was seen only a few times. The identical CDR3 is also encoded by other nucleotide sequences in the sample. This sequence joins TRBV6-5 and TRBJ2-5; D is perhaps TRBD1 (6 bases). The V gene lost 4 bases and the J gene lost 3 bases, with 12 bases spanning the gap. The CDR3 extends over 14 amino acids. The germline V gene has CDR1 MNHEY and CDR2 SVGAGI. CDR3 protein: CASSLQGEEETQYF. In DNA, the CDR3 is TGTGCCAGCAGTTTACAGGGAGAAGAAGAGACCCAGTACTTC.

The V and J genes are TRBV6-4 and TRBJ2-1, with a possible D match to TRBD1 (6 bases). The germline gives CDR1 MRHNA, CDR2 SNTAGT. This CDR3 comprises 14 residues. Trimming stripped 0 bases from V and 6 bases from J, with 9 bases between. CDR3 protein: CASSDSTGSNEQFF. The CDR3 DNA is TGTGCCAGCAGTGACTCCACAGGGTCCAATGAGCAGTTCTTC.

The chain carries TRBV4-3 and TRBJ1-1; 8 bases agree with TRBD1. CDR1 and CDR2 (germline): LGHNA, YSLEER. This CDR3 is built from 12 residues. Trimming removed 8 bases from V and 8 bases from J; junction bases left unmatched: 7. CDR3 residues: CASHSGQGEAFF. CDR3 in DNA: TGCGCCAGCCACTCCGGACAGGGAGAAGCTTTCTTT.

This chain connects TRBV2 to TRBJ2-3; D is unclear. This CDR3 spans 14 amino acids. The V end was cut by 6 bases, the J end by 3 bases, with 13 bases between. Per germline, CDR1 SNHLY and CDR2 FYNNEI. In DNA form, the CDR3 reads TGTGCCAGCAGCGCGGACGTCGGTACAGATACGCAGTATTTT. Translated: CASSADVGTDTQYF.

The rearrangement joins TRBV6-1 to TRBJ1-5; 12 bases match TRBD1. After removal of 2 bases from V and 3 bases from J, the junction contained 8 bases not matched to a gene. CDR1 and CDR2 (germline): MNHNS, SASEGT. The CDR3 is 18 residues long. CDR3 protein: CASSELFGTGGNNQPQHF. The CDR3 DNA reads TGTGCCAGCAGTGAATTGTTTGGGACAGGGGGCAACAATCAGCCCCAGCATTTT.

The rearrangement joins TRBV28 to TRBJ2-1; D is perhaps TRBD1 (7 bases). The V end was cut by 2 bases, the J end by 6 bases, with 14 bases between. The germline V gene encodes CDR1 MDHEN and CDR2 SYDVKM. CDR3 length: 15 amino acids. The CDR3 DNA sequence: TGTGCCAGCAGTTTAGGAGGGACAGCCGCCAATGAGCAGTTCTTC. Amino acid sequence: CASSLGGTAANEQFF.

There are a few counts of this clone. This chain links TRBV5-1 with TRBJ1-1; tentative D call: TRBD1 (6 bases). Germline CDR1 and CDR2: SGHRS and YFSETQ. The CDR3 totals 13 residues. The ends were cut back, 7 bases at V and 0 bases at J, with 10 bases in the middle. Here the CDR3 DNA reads TGCGCCAGCCACACAGGGATGAACACTGAAGCTTTCTTT. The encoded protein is CASHTGMNTEAFF. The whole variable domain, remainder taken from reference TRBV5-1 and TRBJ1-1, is KAGVTQTPRYLIKTRGQQVTLSCSPISGHRSVSWYQQTPGQGLQFLFEYFSETQRNKGNFPGRFSGRQFSNSRSEMNVSTLELGDSALYLCASHTGMNTEAFFGQGTRLTVV.

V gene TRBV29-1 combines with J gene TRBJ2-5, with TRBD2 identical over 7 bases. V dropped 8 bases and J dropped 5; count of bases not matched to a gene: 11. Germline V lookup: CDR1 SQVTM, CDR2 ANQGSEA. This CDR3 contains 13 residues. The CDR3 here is CSTRGQGGETQYF. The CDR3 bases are TGCAGCACCCGAGGGCAGGGAGGGGAGACCCAGTACTTC.

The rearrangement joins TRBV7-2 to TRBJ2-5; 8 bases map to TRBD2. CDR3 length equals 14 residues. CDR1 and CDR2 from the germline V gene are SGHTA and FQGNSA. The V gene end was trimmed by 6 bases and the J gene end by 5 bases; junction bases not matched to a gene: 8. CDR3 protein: CASRPTSGSETQYF. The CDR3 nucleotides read TGTGCCAGCAGACCCACTAGCGGCTCCGAGACCCAGTACTTC.

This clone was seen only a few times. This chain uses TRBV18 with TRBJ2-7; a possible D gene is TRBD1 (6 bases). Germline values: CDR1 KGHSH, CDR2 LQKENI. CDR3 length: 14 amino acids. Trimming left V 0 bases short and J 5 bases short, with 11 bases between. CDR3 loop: CASSPPDRPHEQYF. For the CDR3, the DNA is TGTGCCAGCTCACCACCGGACAGACCCCACGAGCAGTACTTC. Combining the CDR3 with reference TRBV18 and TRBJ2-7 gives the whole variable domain NAGVMQNPRHLVRRRGQEARLRCSPMKGHSHVYWYRQLPEEGLKFMVYLQKENIIDESGMPKERFSAEFPKEGPSILRIQQVVRGDSAAYFCASSPPDRPHEQYFGPGTRLTVT.

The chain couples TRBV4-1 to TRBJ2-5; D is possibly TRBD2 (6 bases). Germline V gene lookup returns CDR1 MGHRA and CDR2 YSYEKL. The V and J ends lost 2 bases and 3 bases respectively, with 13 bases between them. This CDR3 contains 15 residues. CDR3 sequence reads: CASSQIVSGEETQYF. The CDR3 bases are TGCGCCAGCAGCCAAATCGTGTCGGGGGAAGAGACCCAGTACTTC.